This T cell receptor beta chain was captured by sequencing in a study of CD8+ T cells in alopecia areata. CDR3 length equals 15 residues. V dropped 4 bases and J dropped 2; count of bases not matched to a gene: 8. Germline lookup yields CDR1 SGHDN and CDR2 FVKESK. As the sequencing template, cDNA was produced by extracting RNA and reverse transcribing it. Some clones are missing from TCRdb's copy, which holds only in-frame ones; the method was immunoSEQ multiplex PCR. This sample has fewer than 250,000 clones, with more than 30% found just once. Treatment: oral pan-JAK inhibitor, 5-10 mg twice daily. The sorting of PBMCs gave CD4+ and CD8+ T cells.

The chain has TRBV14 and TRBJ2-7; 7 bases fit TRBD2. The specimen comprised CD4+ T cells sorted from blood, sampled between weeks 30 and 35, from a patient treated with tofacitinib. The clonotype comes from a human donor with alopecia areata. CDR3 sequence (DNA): TGTGCCAGCAGCCCGATAGCGGGCCGGGCCTACGAGCAGTACTTC. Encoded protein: CASSPIAGRAYEQYF.